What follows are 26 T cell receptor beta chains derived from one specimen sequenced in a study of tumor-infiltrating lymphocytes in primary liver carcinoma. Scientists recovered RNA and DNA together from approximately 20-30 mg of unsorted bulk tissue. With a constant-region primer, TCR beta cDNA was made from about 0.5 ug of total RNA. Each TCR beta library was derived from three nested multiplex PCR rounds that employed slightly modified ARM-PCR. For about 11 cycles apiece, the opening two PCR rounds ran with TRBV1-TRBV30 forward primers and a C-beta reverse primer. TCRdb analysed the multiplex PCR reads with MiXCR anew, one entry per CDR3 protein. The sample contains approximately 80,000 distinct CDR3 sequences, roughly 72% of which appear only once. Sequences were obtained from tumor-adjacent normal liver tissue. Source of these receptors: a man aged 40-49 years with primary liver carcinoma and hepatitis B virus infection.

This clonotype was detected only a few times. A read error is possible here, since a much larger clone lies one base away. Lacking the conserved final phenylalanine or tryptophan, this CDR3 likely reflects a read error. DNA for the CDR3: TGTGCCATCAGTGAGGGCGAAAGCTCTGGAAACACCATATATCTT. This codes for CAISEGESSGNTIYL. The V call is TRBV10-3, the J call TRBJ1-3; D gene ambiguous. CDR1 and CDR2 from the germline V gene are ENHRY and SYGVKD. The CDR3 extends over 15 amino acids. Trimming shortened V by 2 bases and J by 0 bases, and 8 bases separated the two germline ends.

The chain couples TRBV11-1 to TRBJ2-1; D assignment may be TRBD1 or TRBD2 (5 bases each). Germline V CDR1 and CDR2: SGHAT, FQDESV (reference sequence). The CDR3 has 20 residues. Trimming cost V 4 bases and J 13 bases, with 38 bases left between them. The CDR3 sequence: CASSSPQAVDAAPGHNKQFF. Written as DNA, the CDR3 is TGTGCCAGCAGCTCCCCTCAGGCAGTAGATGCAGCCCCGGGGCACAATAAACAGTTCTTC.

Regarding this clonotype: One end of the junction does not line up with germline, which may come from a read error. CDR3 loop: CASTSRTSGTYEQHF. The CDR3 nucleotides are TGTGCCTCTACTTCCCGAACTAGCGGGACCTACGAGCAGCACTTC. The V gene is TRBV5-4, the J gene TRBJ2-7, with 10 bases lining up with TRBD2. The CDR3 has 15 residues. Looked up from germline, CDR1 is SGHNT and CDR2 is YYREEE (reference sequence).

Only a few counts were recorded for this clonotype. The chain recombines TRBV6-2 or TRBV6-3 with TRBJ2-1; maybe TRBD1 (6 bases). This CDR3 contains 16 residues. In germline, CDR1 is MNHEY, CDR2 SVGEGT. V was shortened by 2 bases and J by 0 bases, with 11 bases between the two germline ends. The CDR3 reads CASSYRGTASYNEQFF. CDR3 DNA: TGTGCCAGCAGTTACAGGGGGACGGCCTCCTACAATGAGCAGTTCTTC.

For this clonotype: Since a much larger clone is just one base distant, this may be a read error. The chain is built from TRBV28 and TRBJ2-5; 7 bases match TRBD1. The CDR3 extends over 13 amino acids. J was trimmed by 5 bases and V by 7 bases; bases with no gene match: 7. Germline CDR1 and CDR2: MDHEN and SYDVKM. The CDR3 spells CASILGRGETQYF. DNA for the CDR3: TGTGCCAGCATCTTAGGCAGGGGGGAGACCCAGTACTTC.

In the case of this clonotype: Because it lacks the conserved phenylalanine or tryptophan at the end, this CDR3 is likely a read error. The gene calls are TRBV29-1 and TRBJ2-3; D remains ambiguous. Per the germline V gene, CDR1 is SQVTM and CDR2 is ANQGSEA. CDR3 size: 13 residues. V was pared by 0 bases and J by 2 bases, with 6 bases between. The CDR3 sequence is CSVEEAITDTQYL. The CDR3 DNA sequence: TGCAGCGTTGAAGAAGCTATCACAGATACGCAGTATCTT.

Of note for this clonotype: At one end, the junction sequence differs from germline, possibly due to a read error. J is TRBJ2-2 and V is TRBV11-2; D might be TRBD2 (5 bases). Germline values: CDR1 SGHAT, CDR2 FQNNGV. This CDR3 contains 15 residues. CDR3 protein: CASILLGANTGERFF. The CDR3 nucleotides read TGTGCCAGCATCTTACTTGGAGCGAACACCGGGGAGCGATTTTTT.

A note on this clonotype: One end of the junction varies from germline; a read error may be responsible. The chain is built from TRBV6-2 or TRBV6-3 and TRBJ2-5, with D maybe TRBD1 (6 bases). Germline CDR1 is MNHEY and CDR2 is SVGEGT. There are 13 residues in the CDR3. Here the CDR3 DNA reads TGTGTCAGCAGCCGGTACAGGGAAGAGACCCAGTACTTC. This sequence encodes CVSSRYREETQYF.

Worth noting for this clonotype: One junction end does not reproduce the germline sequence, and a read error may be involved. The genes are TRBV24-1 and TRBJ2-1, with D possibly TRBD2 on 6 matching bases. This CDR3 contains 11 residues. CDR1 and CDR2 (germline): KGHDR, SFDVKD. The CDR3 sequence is CATGRDDEHFF. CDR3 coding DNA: TGTGCCACGGGGCGGGATGATGAGCACTTCTTC.

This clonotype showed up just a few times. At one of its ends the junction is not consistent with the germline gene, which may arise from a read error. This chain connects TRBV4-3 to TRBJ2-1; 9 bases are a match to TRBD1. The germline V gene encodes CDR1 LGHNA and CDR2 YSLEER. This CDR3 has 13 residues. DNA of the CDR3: TGTGCCAGCAGCCTCAACAGGGGGCGCGAGCAGTTCTTC. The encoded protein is CASSLNRGREQFF.

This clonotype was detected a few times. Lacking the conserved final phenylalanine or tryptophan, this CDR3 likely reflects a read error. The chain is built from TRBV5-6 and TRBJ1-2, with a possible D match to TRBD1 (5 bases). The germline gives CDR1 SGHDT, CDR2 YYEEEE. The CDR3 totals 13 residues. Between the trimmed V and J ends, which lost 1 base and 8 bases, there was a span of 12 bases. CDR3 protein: CASSLLGTGGYTI. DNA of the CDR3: TGTGCCAGCAGCTTGCTTGGGACGGGAGGCTACACCATC.

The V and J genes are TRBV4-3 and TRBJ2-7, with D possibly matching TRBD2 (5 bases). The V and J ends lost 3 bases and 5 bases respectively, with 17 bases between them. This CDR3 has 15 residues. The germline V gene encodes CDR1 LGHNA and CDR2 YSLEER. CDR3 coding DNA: TGCGCCAGCAGCCAGGAGTTAGTGCGAGGGCACGAGCAGTACTTC. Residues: CASSQELVRGHEQYF.

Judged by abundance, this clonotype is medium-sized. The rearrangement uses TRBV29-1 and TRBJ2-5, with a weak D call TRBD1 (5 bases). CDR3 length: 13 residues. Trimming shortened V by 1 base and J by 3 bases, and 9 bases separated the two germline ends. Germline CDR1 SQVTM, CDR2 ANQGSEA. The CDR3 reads CSVEGTPKETQYF. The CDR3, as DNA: TGCAGCGTTGAAGGGACACCCAAAGAGACCCAGTACTTC.

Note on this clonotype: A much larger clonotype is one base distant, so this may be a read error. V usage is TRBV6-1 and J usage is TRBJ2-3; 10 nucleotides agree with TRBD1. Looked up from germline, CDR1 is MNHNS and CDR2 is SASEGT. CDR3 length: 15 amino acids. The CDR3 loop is CASRDDRGPGDMQYF. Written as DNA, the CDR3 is TGTGCCAGCAGAGACGACAGGGGGCCGGGAGATATGCAGTATTTT.

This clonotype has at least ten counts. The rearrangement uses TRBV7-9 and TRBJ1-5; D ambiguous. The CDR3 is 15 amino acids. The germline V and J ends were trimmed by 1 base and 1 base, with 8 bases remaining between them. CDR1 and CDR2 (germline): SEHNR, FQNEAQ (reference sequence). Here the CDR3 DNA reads TGTGCCAGCAGCTTAGGAAGTTCAAGCAATCAGCCCCAGCATTTT. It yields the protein CASSLGSSSNQPQHF.

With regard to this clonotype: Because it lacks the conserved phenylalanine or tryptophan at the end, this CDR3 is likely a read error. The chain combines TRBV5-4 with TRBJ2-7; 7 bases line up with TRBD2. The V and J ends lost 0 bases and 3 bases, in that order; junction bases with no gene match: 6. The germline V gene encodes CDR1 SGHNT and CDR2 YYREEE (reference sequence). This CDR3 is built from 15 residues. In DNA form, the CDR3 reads TGTGCCAGCAGCTTGGATCGCGGGAGTCTCTACGAGCAGTACTCT. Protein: CASSLDRGSLYEQYS.

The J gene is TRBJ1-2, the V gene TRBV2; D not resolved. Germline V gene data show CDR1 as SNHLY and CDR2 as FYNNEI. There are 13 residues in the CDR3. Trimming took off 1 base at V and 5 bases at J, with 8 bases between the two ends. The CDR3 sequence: CASSEGSTYGYTF. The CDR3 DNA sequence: TGTGCCAGCAGTGAAGGGTCAACATATGGCTACACCTTC.

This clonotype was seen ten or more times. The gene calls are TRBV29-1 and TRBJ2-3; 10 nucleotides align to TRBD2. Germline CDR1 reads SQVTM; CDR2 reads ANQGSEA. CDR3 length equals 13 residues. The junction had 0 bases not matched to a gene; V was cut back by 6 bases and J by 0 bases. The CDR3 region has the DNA TGCAGCGTGACTAGCGGGAGCACAGATACGCAGTATTTT. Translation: CSVTSGSTDTQYF.

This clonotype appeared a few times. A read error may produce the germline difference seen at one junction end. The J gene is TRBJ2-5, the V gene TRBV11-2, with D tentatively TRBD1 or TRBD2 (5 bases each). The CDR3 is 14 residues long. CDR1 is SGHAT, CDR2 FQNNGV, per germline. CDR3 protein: CTSSLEGPGGSQYF. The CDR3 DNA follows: TGTACCAGCAGCTTAGAGGGACCCGGCGGGTCCCAGTACTTC. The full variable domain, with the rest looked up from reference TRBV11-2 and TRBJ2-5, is EAGVAQSPRYKIIEKRQSVAFWCNPISGHATLYWYQQILGQGPKLLIQFQNNGVVDDSQLPKDRFSAERLKGVDSTLKIQPAKLEDSAVYLCTSSLEGPGGSQYFGPGTRLLVL.

The CDR3 here is CSVYEFNRGPLLGTEAFF. In nucleotides, the CDR3 is TGCAGCGTTTATGAATTTAACAGGGGTCCGTTGTTAGGCACTGAAGCTTTCTTT. The chain carries TRBV29-1 and TRBJ1-1; 7 bases match TRBD1. After removal of 5 bases from V and 4 bases from J, the junction contained 22 bases not matched to a gene. Germline CDR1 reads SQVTM; CDR2 reads ANQGSEA. The CDR3 runs to 18 residues.

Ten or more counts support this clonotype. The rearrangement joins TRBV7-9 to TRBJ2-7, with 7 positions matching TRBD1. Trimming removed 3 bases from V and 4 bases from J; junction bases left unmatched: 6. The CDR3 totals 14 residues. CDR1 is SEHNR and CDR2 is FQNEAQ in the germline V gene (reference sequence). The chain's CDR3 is CASSFEDRAYEQYF. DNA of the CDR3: TGTGCCAGCAGCTTCGAAGACAGGGCTTACGAGCAGTACTTC.

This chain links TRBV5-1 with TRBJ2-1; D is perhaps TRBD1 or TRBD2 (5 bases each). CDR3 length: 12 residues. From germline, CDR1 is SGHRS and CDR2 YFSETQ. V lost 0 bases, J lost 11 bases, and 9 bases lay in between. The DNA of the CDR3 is TGCGCCAGCAGCTTGGGGTGGGGGAAGCAGTTCTTC. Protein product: CASSLGWGKQFF.

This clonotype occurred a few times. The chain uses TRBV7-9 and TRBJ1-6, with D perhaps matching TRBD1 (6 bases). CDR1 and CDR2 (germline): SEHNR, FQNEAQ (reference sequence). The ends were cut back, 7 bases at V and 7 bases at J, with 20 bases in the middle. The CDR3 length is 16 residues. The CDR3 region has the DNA TGTGCCAGCATAGGCCAGGGGAATATTGGCAATTCACCCCTCCACTTT. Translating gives CASIGQGNIGNSPLHF. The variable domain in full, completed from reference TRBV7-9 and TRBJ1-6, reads DTGVSQNPRHKITKRGQNVTFRCDPISEHNRLYWYRQTLGQGPEFLTYFQNEAQLEKSRLLSDRFSAERPKGSFSTLEIQRTEQGDSAMYLCASIGQGNIGNSPLHFGNGTRLTVT.

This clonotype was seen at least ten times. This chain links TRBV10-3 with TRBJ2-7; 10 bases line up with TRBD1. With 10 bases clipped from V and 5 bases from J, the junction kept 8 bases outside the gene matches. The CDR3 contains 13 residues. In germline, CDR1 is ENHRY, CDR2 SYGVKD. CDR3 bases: TGTGCCACCCGGACAGGGGGTGACCACGAGCAGTACTTC. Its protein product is CATRTGGDHEQYF.

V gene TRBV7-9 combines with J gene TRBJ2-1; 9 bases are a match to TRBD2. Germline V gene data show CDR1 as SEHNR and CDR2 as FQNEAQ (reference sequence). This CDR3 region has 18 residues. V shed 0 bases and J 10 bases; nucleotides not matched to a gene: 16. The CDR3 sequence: CASSLAATSGPKGDEQFF. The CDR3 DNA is TGTGCCAGCAGCTTAGCGGCTACTAGCGGGCCTAAGGGCGACGAGCAGTTCTTC.

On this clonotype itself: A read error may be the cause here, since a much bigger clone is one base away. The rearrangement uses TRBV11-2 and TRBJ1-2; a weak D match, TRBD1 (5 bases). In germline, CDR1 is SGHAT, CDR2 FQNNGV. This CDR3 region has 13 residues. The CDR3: CANSLDTGYGYTF. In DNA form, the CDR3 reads TGTGCCAACAGCTTGGACACGGGCTATGGCTACACCTTC.